This TCR beta chain was captured in a study of CD8 T cells in ankylosing spondylitis. Study results and limitations: Seemingly distinctive of ankylosing spondylitis blood was a TCR beta motif formed by eight highly homologous variants.

Using its own MiXCR run on the 5' RACE reads, TCRdb lists one record per CDR3 protein. The sample consists of 250,000 to 350,000 distinct CDR3 sequences, around 21% of them appearing once. Concerning this clonotype itself: Antigen: not known.

Germline assignment: CDR1 DFQATT and CDR2 SNEGSKA (reference sequence). V was shortened by 7 bases and J by 7 bases, with 22 bases between the two germline ends. The CDR3 has 14 residues. The sample consisted of blood, either unsorted or a sorted T cell fraction (not recorded which). The clonotype comes from a female donor with ankylosing spondylitis or in good health (not recorded which). J is TRBJ1-2 and V is TRBV20-1; D unresolved. The CDR3 is CSVLRRASGGGYTF. DNA for the CDR3: TGCAGTGTCCTGAGACGGGCCAGCGGAGGTGGCTACACCTTC.